The present entry profiles one T cell receptor (beta chain) with its context. As yet, its antigen is unknown. Samples each yielded at least 6 micrograms of total RNA. Next came a second PCR, run for 7 to 11 cycles, which used a sample-barcoded 5' primer along with a J-beta primer mix. TCRdb itself ran the 5' RACE reads through MiXCR, one entry per CDR3 protein. Found here are about 620,000 distinct CDR3 sequences, over 20% of them singletons; the top ten hold 3% to 4.5%. This sample was included in a study of blood T cells in healthy people across ages. Whole-study findings and limits: A roughly linear fall in TCR beta diversity per million T cells was seen with increasing age.

The trim removed 5 bases at V and 4 bases at J, leaving 14 bases unmatched. The CDR3 length is 16 residues. In germline, CDR1 is DFQATT, CDR2 SNEGSKA (reference sequence). The rearrangement links TRBV20-1 to TRBJ2-7, with 10 bases that match TRBD2. The receptor's source is a man between 65 and 85 years old in good health. Specimen: blood. CDR3 sequence: CSAAFIASGSRYEQYF. The CDR3 DNA follows: TGCAGTGCTGCGTTCATCGCTAGCGGGAGTAGGTACGAGCAGTACTTC.